A selection of T cell receptor beta chains follows, all from one sample in a study of shared clonotypes between healthy human individuals. Here immunoSEQ multiplex PCR was the method, and the copy in TCRdb shows in-frame clones only, minus some. The data contain 550,000 to 800,000 clones, around 90% of them singletons. Source material: memory CD8+ T cells from PBMCs. The receptors here all came from a man between 18 and 35 years old in good health. Some clones in this sample may be carry-over from other donors' samples. CDR3s include the opening cysteine and the closing phenylalanine or tryptophan. The D gene is left open where the match is weak. The listing skips clone size in some rows; elsewhere it reads once, few, many or a size class.

cdr3_length	v_call	d_call	j_call	clone_size	cdr3_nt	cdr3_aa
13	TRBV9	.	TRBJ1-1	few	TGTGCCAGCAGCGGACAGGACCCTAAAGCCCCTTTCTTT	CASSGQDPKAPFF
16	TRBV7-8	.	TRBJ2-3	.	TGTGCCAGCAGCCCAAGAGGGTGGCGGAGCACAGATACGCAGTATTTT	CASSPRGWRSTDTQYF
14	TRBV6-1	.	TRBJ2-2	.	TGTGCCAGCTTAATTCGGGGGAACACCGGGGAGCTGTTTTTT	CASLIRGNTGELFF
15	TRBV9	TRBD2	TRBJ2-1	.	TGTGCCAGCAGCCCGGGGACTAGCGGATACAATGAGCAGTTCTTC	CASSPGTSGYNEQFF
16	TRBV14	.	TRBJ1-1	once	TGTGCCAGCAGCCAATTCCCCCATGGGGTGGGCACTGAAGCTTTCTTT	CASSQFPHGVGTEAFF
13	TRBV10-3	.	TRBJ1-2	.	TGTGCCATCAGTGAGCCGACCAACTATGGCTACACCTTC	CAISEPTNYGYTF
17	TRBV7-9	TRBD2	TRBJ2-1	.	TGTGCCAGCAGCTTAGCGTTTACGACTAGCGGGTACAATGAGCAGTTCTTC	CASSLAFTTSGYNEQFF
15	TRBV9	.	TRBJ2-7	once	TGTGCCAGCAGCGTAGATTGGTTCCCGGACTACGAGCAGTACTTC	CASSVDWFPDYEQYF
14	TRBV7-9	.	TRBJ1-5	.	TGTGCCAGCAGCTCCGGAGGGAGCAATCAGCCCCAGCATTTT	CASSSGGSNQPQHF
17	TRBV14	.	TRBJ2-5	.	TGTGCCAGCAGCCAGATTGAGGGGACTTTGGACCAAGAGACCCAGTACTTC	CASSQIEGTLDQETQYF
13	TRBV27	.	TRBJ1-5	.	TGTGCCAGCAGTTTATCGCGAAGTCAGCCCCAGCATTTT	CASSLSRSQPQHF
15	TRBV6-4	TRBD2	TRBJ2-1	.	TGTGCCAGCAGACCCTCGGCGGGAGCTGGGAATGAGCAGTTCTTC	CASRPSAGAGNEQFF
14	TRBV30	TRBD2	TRBJ2-1	.	TGTGCCTGGAGGGGGACTAGCGTGATGATCGAGCAGTTCTTC	CAWRGTSVMIEQFF
16	TRBV4-2	.	TRBJ1-1	.	TGTGCCAGCAGCCAAGATCCCGCAAGGCTGAACACTGAAGCTTTCTTT	CASSQDPARLNTEAFF
14	TRBV27	TRBD1	TRBJ2-7	.	TGTGCCAGCAGTTTAAGAGAGGGGGCTCACGAGCAGTACTTC	CASSLREGAHEQYF
14	TRBV6-5	.	TRBJ2-7	.	TGTGCCAGCAGTGACGGGAGCGCTTACTACGAGCAGTACTTC	CASSDGSAYYEQYF
13	TRBV6-6	.	TRBJ2-7	.	TGTGCCAGCAGTCACCGGGCCTCCTACGAGCAGTACTTC	CASSHRASYEQYF
16	TRBV6-5	TRBD1	TRBJ2-5	once	TGTGCCAGCAGTTATGGGGACAGGGCATACCAAGAGACCCAGTACTTC	CASSYGDRAYQETQYF
16	TRBV7-9	.	TRBJ2-1	.	TGTGCCAGCAGCTTAGCACAAGCGGCCAACTACAATGAGCAGTTCTTC	CASSLAQAANYNEQFF
15	TRBV12-5	TRBD1	TRBJ2-7	.	TGTGCTAGTGGTCGTTCCCGTGGACAGGGCTACGAGCAGTACTTC	CASGRSRGQGYEQYF
13	TRBV14	.	TRBJ2-5	.	TGTGCCAGCAGCCGCCGTCTAGAAGAGACCCAGTACTTC	CASSRRLEETQYF
17	TRBV10-3	.	TRBJ2-1	.	TGTGCAGCCGCAGGGGGCGGGAGGGCTAGCTCCTACAATGAGCAGTTCTTC	CAAAGGGRASSYNEQFF
17	TRBV14	.	TRBJ1-1	.	TGTGCCAGCAGCCAAGACAGAGGACAGAGAAAGGTCACTGAAGCTTTCTTT	CASSQDRGQRKVTEAFF
14	TRBV28	.	TRBJ2-7	.	TGTGCCAGCAGTCCACCCGGGACCCCTAACGAGCAGTACTTC	CASSPPGTPNEQYF
14	TRBV11-2	.	TRBJ1-2	once	TGTGCCAGCAGACTGAGTGGGGGCTCCTATGGCTACACCTTC	CASRLSGGSYGYTF
13	TRBV19	.	TRBJ2-7	.	TGTGCCAGTAGCGACAGGTTCTCCTACGAGCAGTACTTC	CASSDRFSYEQYF
14	TRBV7-8	.	TRBJ2-1	.	TGTGCCAGCAGCTTAGCGAATCCTGACAATGAGCAGTTCTTC	CASSLANPDNEQFF
17	TRBV30	.	TRBJ1-3	.	TGTGCCTGCCACCGTCCCGGGACTCAGAGCTCTGGAAACACCATATATTTT	CACHRPGTQSSGNTIYF
15	TRBV2	.	TRBJ1-3	.	TGTGCCAGCAGTGAAGAGCATCTCTCTGGAAACACCATATATTTT	CASSEEHLSGNTIYF
14	TRBV27	.	TRBJ1-5	.	TGTGCCAGCAGTGGCAGGGGAGGCAATCAGCCCCAGCATTTT	CASSGRGGNQPQHF
16	TRBV11-2	TRBD1	TRBJ2-7	.	TGTGCCAGCAGCTTATTCAACTTACAGGGGGCCTACGAGCAGTACTTC	CASSLFNLQGAYEQYF
18	TRBV4-2	TRBD2	TRBJ2-1	.	TGTGCCAGCAGCCAAGAAATAGCGGGAGTGGCTCCCTACAATGAGCAGTTCTTC	CASSQEIAGVAPYNEQFF
16	TRBV7-3	TRBD2	TRBJ2-1	.	TGTGCCAGCAGCCCTCAGACTAGCGGGGGGTACAATGAGCAGTTCTTC	CASSPQTSGGYNEQFF
12	TRBV18	.	TRBJ2-1	once	TGTGCCAGCTCACCACCGCGCGATGAGCAGTTCTTC	CASSPPRDEQFF
14	TRBV11-2	.	TRBJ2-7	.	TGTGCCAGCAGCTCAGGGGGAGGATTCTACGAGCAGTACTTC	CASSSGGGFYEQYF
14	TRBV28	TRBD1	TRBJ2-3	.	TGTGCCGGCGGGGACAGGGGTTTCTGGGCTACGCAGTATTTT	CAGGDRGFWATQYF
15	TRBV2	TRBD1	TRBJ2-2	.	TGTGCCAGCAGAACAGGGACAGGGAACACCGGGGAGCTGTTTTTT	CASRTGTGNTGELFF
11	TRBV6-1	.	TRBJ2-7	.	TGTGCCAGCTGCTCGGTTGCGCGGGTTCACTTC	CASCSVARVHF
14	TRBV19	.	TRBJ1-1	.	TGTGCCAGTAGTATCAGGGGCATGAACACTGAAGCTTTCTTT	CASSIRGMNTEAFF